This is a list of T cell receptor beta chains from one sample in a study of T cells in Graves' hyperthyroidism and ophthalmopathy. Using its own MiXCR run on the multiplex PCR reads, TCRdb lists one record per CDR3 protein. The sample comprises about 360,000 distinct CDR3 sequences, approximately 13% of which are singletons, and 9.2% rests with the top ten. Sequencing used blood. Every receptor here comes from a woman between 18 and 30 years old with Graves' hyperthyroidism. Each CDR3 is given with its conserved first and last residue. Fields, in order: clone size, V gene, D gene, J gene, CDR3 DNA, CDR3 protein. A D gene is named only where the DNA matches it firmly. Clone size is stated in some rows and not others, as once, few, many or a class when expanded.

clone_size: many; v_call: TRBV7-8; d_call: TRBD2; j_call: TRBJ2-7; cdr3_nt: TGTGCCAGCAGCTTAGCGACTAGCGGATCCTACGAGCAGTACTTC; cdr3_aa: CASSLATSGSYEQYF
clone_size: many; v_call: TRBV5-1; d_call: NA; j_call: TRBJ2-2; cdr3_nt: TGCGCCAGCAGCTTGGAATCGCCCCCCACCGGGGAGCTGTTTTTT; cdr3_aa: CASSLESPPTGELFF
clone_size: few; v_call: TRBV10-3; d_call: TRBD1; j_call: TRBJ1-4; cdr3_nt: TGTGCCATCAGCGAATCCGGGACAGTGAGGGAAAAACTGTTTTTT; cdr3_aa: CAISESGTVREKLFF
clone_size: NA; v_call: TRBV20-1; d_call: NA; j_call: TRBJ1-1; cdr3_nt: TGCAGTGCTTTCGGGACCCTGAACACTGAAGCTTTCTTT; cdr3_aa: CSAFGTLNTEAFF
clone_size: few; v_call: TRBV28; d_call: TRBD1; j_call: TRBJ1-4; cdr3_nt: TGTGCCAGCAGTCAAGGGGGCGCGAGAAAACTGTTTTTT; cdr3_aa: CASSQGGARKLFF
clone_size: many; v_call: TRBV2; d_call: NA; j_call: TRBJ2-3; cdr3_nt: TGTGCCAGCCGAACAGGATCTAGCACAGATACGCAGTATTTT; cdr3_aa: CASRTGSSTDTQYF
clone_size: once; v_call: TRBV7-2; d_call: TRBD2; j_call: TRBJ2-1; cdr3_nt: TGTGCCAGCAGCTGGAGCGGGAACTGGAACGATGAGCAGTTCTTC; cdr3_aa: CASSWSGNWNDEQFF
clone_size: many; v_call: TRBV3-1; d_call: NA; j_call: TRBJ2-5; cdr3_nt: TGTGCCAGCAGCCAAGAGCTCGAAGGGGAGACCCAGTACTTC; cdr3_aa: CASSQELEGETQYF
clone_size: many; v_call: TRBV20-1; d_call: NA; j_call: TRBJ1-1; cdr3_nt: TGCAGTGCTAGAGATCATCGAGGGAACACTGAAGCTTTCTTT; cdr3_aa: CSARDHRGNTEAFF
clone_size: many; v_call: TRBV18; d_call: TRBD1; j_call: TRBJ2-7; cdr3_nt: TGTGCCAGCTCACCAGGGACCCTCACAGGGGAACCCAACTACGAGCAGTACTTC; cdr3_aa: CASSPGTLTGEPNYEQYF
clone_size: many; v_call: TRBV12-3/TRBV12-4; d_call: NA; j_call: TRBJ1-1; cdr3_nt: TGTGCCAGCAGTTCGGAGACAGGCCGCGGAAACACTGAAGCTTTCTTT; cdr3_aa: CASSSETGRGNTEAFF
clone_size: many; v_call: TRBV12-3/TRBV12-4; d_call: NA; j_call: TRBJ2-1; cdr3_nt: TGTGCCAGCTCCCCATACGTAGGGAGCCCCCTCTACAATGAGCAATTCTTC; cdr3_aa: CASSPYVGSPLYNEQFF
clone_size: many; v_call: TRBV20-1; d_call: NA; j_call: TRBJ2-1; cdr3_nt: TGCAGTGCTAGAAAGGGGTTAGCGGAGAGCTCCTACAATGAGCAGTTCTTC; cdr3_aa: CSARKGLAESSYNEQFF
clone_size: NA; v_call: TRBV5-8; d_call: NA; j_call: TRBJ2-3; cdr3_nt: TGTGCCAGCAGCCCCCACCCGAATACGCAGTATTTT; cdr3_aa: CASSPHPNTQYF
clone_size: many; v_call: TRBV30; d_call: NA; j_call: TRBJ2-7; cdr3_nt: TGTGCCTGGGACAGAGCCTACGAGCAGTACTTC; cdr3_aa: CAWDRAYEQYF
clone_size: many; v_call: TRBV4-1; d_call: NA; j_call: TRBJ1-1; cdr3_nt: TGCGCCAGCAGCCCCTGGGCGAGGAACACTGAAGCTTTCTTT; cdr3_aa: CASSPWARNTEAFF
clone_size: many; v_call: TRBV24-1; d_call: NA; j_call: TRBJ1-2; cdr3_nt: TGTGCCACCAGTGATTCACGGCGGCGGGGCTACACCTTC; cdr3_aa: CATSDSRRRGYTF
clone_size: many; v_call: TRBV3-1; d_call: TRBD2; j_call: TRBJ2-7; cdr3_nt: TGTGCCAGCAGCCCAACTAGCGGGGGTACCTACGAGCAGTACTTC; cdr3_aa: CASSPTSGGTYEQYF
clone_size: many; v_call: TRBV12-3/TRBV12-4; d_call: NA; j_call: TRBJ2-7; cdr3_nt: TGTGCCAGCAGTTTATTGGTCTCTGAGCAGTACTTC; cdr3_aa: CASSLLVSEQYF
clone_size: many; v_call: TRBV7-9; d_call: NA; j_call: TRBJ2-1; cdr3_nt: NA; cdr3_aa: CASSFGSGVGAPDEQFF
clone_size: once; v_call: TRBV2; d_call: TRBD2; j_call: TRBJ2-3; cdr3_nt: TGTGCCAGCAGTGGCCGGGGGAGCGGGAGTGGGAATACGCAGTATTTT; cdr3_aa: CASSGRGSGSGNTQYF
clone_size: many; v_call: TRBV24-1; d_call: TRBD2; j_call: TRBJ2-1; cdr3_nt: TGTGCCACCAGTGATTCATCACTAGCGGGTTCCTACAATGAGCAGTTCTTC; cdr3_aa: CATSDSSLAGSYNEQFF
clone_size: NA; v_call: TRBV4-1; d_call: TRBD1; j_call: TRBJ1-4; cdr3_nt: TGCGCCAGCAGCCAAGGGGACAGGGGTACAACTAATGAAAAACTGTTTTTT; cdr3_aa: CASSQGDRGTTNEKLFF
clone_size: many; v_call: TRBV24-1; d_call: NA; j_call: TRBJ2-1; cdr3_nt: TGTGCCACCAGTGACCTAATCAACAATGAGCAGTTCTTC; cdr3_aa: CATSDLINNEQFF
clone_size: many; v_call: TRBV28; d_call: NA; j_call: TRBJ1-5; cdr3_nt: TGTGCCAGCAGTTTACGTAGCAATCAGCCCCAGCATTTT; cdr3_aa: CASSLRSNQPQHF
clone_size: NA; v_call: TRBV30; d_call: NA; j_call: TRBJ1-2; cdr3_nt: TGTGCCTGGAGTGTCAGTCAGTCCTATGGCTACACCTTC; cdr3_aa: CAWSVSQSYGYTF
clone_size: NA; v_call: TRBV15; d_call: TRBD1; j_call: TRBJ1-3; cdr3_nt: TGTGCCACCAGCAGGGACAGGGGGCTCCTGAACTCTGGAAACACCATATATTTT; cdr3_aa: CATSRDRGLLNSGNTIYF
clone_size: many; v_call: TRBV2; d_call: NA; j_call: TRBJ1-5; cdr3_nt: TGTGCCAGCAGTGAAAATGCAGGGTCGGGTCAGCCCCAGCATTTT; cdr3_aa: CASSENAGSGQPQHF
clone_size: few; v_call: TRBV20-1; d_call: TRBD1; j_call: TRBJ1-5; cdr3_nt: TGCAGTGCTAGAGATCCCGGGACAGGGGTTCAGCCCCAGCATTTT; cdr3_aa: CSARDPGTGVQPQHF
clone_size: NA; v_call: TRBV24-1; d_call: TRBD1; j_call: TRBJ2-2; cdr3_nt: TGTGCCACCTCGGGACAGGGGAACACCGGGGAGCTGTTTTTT; cdr3_aa: CATSGQGNTGELFF
clone_size: many; v_call: TRBV29-1; d_call: NA; j_call: TRBJ1-1; cdr3_nt: TGCAGCGTACCTGGACAGTTGGTCACTGAAGCTTTCTTT; cdr3_aa: CSVPGQLVTEAFF
clone_size: many; v_call: TRBV27; d_call: TRBD1; j_call: TRBJ1-5; cdr3_nt: TGTGCCAGCAGTTCCCGACAGGGGATGAGCAATCAGCCCCAGCATTTT; cdr3_aa: CASSSRQGMSNQPQHF
clone_size: NA; v_call: TRBV20-1; d_call: NA; j_call: TRBJ2-2; cdr3_nt: TGCAGTGCTAGAGATTTTGTGGGGACTGACTACACCGGGGAGCTGTTTTTT; cdr3_aa: CSARDFVGTDYTGELFF
clone_size: many; v_call: TRBV28; d_call: NA; j_call: TRBJ1-5; cdr3_nt: TGTGCCAGCAGCGCCCTCATGGGGAGCAATCAGCCCCAGCATTTT; cdr3_aa: CASSALMGSNQPQHF
clone_size: NA; v_call: TRBV12-3/TRBV12-4; d_call: NA; j_call: TRBJ2-2; cdr3_nt: TGTGCCAGCAGTTTTCAGGACATCAGCACCGGGGAGCTGTTTTTT; cdr3_aa: CASSFQDISTGELFF
clone_size: many; v_call: TRBV28; d_call: NA; j_call: TRBJ1-5; cdr3_nt: TGTGCCAGCAGTCCCGGACAGCCCAATCAGCCCCAGCATTTT; cdr3_aa: CASSPGQPNQPQHF
clone_size: many; v_call: TRBV28; d_call: TRBD1; j_call: TRBJ2-3; cdr3_nt: TGTGCCAGCAGTTCCTCGACGGACCGGGACAGCCCGTGGGGAGATACGCAGTATTTT; cdr3_aa: CASSSSTDRDSPWGDTQYF
clone_size: NA; v_call: TRBV28; d_call: NA; j_call: TRBJ1-6; cdr3_nt: TGTGCCAGCAGTCCCGACGGTCGATGGAATTCACCCCTCCACTTT; cdr3_aa: CASSPDGRWNSPLHF
clone_size: many; v_call: TRBV20-1; d_call: NA; j_call: TRBJ2-7; cdr3_nt: TGCAGTGCTATACGGGAGTCGGGCTACGAGCAGTACTTC; cdr3_aa: CSAIRESGYEQYF
clone_size: many; v_call: TRBV3-1; d_call: TRBD1; j_call: TRBJ2-1; cdr3_nt: TGTGCCAGCAGCCCGAGACAGGGGGCCGGTGAGCAGTTCTTC; cdr3_aa: CASSPRQGAGEQFF
clone_size: many; v_call: TRBV12-3/TRBV12-4; d_call: TRBD2; j_call: TRBJ2-7; cdr3_nt: TGTGCCAGCAGGATGGGACTACACGAGCAGTACTTC; cdr3_aa: CASRMGLHEQYF
clone_size: few; v_call: TRBV4-3; d_call: TRBD2; j_call: TRBJ2-1; cdr3_nt: TGCGCCACCCGAATAACTAGCGGCTCCTACAATGAGCAGTTCTTC; cdr3_aa: CATRITSGSYNEQFF
clone_size: once; v_call: TRBV6-6; d_call: TRBD1; j_call: TRBJ1-3; cdr3_nt: TGTGCCAGCAGTTACTCGCAGGGGGCAACTGGAAACACCATATATTTT; cdr3_aa: CASSYSQGATGNTIYF
clone_size: many; v_call: TRBV28; d_call: TRBD1; j_call: TRBJ1-5; cdr3_nt: TGTGCCAGCAGTTTCCCCCGGACAGGGGCGCGATGGAGCAATCAGCCCCAGCATTTT; cdr3_aa: CASSFPRTGARWSNQPQHF